One sample yielded the 32 T cell receptor beta chains listed below, sequenced in a study of T cell responses to AZD1222 COVID-19 vaccine. The table came from immunoSEQ multiplex PCR; TCRdb's copy has only in-frame clones and leaves some out. The sample lists approximately 74,000 clones, 83% seen once, with around 27% in the top ten. Sample: peripheral blood, taken 28 days after the second AZD1222 dose. These receptor sequences come from an adult who received the AZD1222 COVID-19 vaccine.

V and J are TRBV19 and TRBJ1-2, with a tentative D call TRBD1 (6 bases). Germline V CDR1 and CDR2: LNHDA, SQIVND (reference sequence). CDR3 length: 14 residues. V was shortened by 5 bases and J by 5 bases, with 15 bases between the two germline ends. The CDR3: CASSGGGLPYGYTF. CDR3 nucleotides: TGTGCCAGTAGTGGTGGGGGGCTTCCTTATGGCTACACCTTC.

The chain joins TRBV10-3 to TRBJ1-1; D is perhaps TRBD1 (5 bases). V lost 6 bases and J 11 bases, leaving 16 bases between the germline ends. The CDR3 runs to 12 residues. Germline CDR1 and CDR2: ENHRY and SYGVKD. CDR3: CAIRSQDGWAFF. Here the CDR3 DNA reads TGTGCCATCAGATCACAGGACGGGTGGGCTTTCTTT.

The chain has TRBV13 and TRBJ2-1; either TRBD1 or TRBD2 may supply D (5 bases each). Germline values: CDR1 PRHDT, CDR2 FYEKMQ (reference sequence). Trimming shortened V by 5 bases and J by 7 bases, and 12 bases separated the two germline ends. The CDR3 has 13 amino acids. The CDR3 DNA reads TGTGCCAGCAGCCAAGGGTGGGGGAATGAGCAGTTCTTC. Its protein product is CASSQGWGNEQFF.

This clone was counted a few times. The rearrangement links TRBV7-2 to TRBJ2-7; D not resolved. Trimming cost V 5 bases and J 9 bases, with 20 bases left between them. The CDR3 is 14 residues long. The V gene's germline CDR1 is SGHTA and CDR2 FQGNSA. CDR3 in DNA: TGTGCCAGCAGCCCGACCGGGCCCAAATCGGTGCAGTACTTC. Amino acids: CASSPTGPKSVQYF.

The chain employs TRBV27 and TRBJ2-2; TRBD1 matches at 8 bases. The CDR3 extends over 15 amino acids. CDR1 and CDR2 (germline): MNHEY, SMNVEV (reference sequence). V was pared by 5 bases and J by 7 bases, with 9 bases of the junction left unmatched. The DNA for the CDR3 is TGTGCCAGCAGTCCCAGAGGACAGGGAATCGGGGAGCTGTTTTTT. Translating gives CASSPRGQGIGELFF.

The V call is TRBV4-1, the J call TRBJ1-2; 7 bases line up with TRBD1. Germline V gene sequence: CDR1 MGHRA, CDR2 YSYEKL. CDR3 length: 15 residues. V was pared by 5 bases and J by 2 bases, with 8 bases of the junction left unmatched. The CDR3 protein is CASSVRQGPNYGYTF. For the CDR3, the DNA is TGCGCCAGCAGCGTCCGACAGGGACCCAACTATGGCTACACCTTC.

The table lists this clone with a count of one. The chain joins TRBV5-4 to TRBJ2-1; 8 bases are shared with TRBD2. The CDR3 spans 14 residues. V shed 1 base, J shed 8 bases, and the junction held 5 bases outside the gene matches. The germline V gene encodes CDR1 SGHNT and CDR2 YYREEE (reference sequence). The CDR3 DNA follows: TGTGCCAGCAGCTTGCTCGGGGGGGCCGATGAGCAGTTCTTC. The encoded protein is CASSLLGGADEQFF.

The chain recombines TRBV29-1 with TRBJ2-7; perhaps TRBD2 as D (5 bases). CDR1 and CDR2 (germline): SQVTM, ANQGSEA. This CDR3 comprises 11 residues. The ends were cut back, 6 bases at V and 2 bases at J, with 8 bases in the middle. CDR3 sequence reads: CSVSGTYEQYF. The CDR3 DNA follows: TGCAGCGTCTCCGGGACCTACGAGCAGTACTTC.

The V and J genes are TRBV5-1 and TRBJ2-3, with D tentatively TRBD1 (6 bases). Germline values: CDR1 SGHRS, CDR2 YFSETQ. Deletions cut 6 bases from V and 1 base from J, with 15 bases between. This CDR3 is built from 15 residues. The CDR3 coding sequence is TGCGCCAGCAAGTCAAACTGGGGGCGCACAGATACGCAGTATTTT. As protein: CASKSNWGRTDTQYF.

V usage is TRBV12-3 or TRBV12-4 and J usage is TRBJ1-1, with TRBD1 as a possible D gene (5 bases). The CDR3 contains 11 residues. Trimming shortened V by 6 bases and J by 7 bases, and 9 bases separated the two germline ends. CDR3 nucleotide sequence: TGTGCCAGCAGCCAGGGTTTTGAAGCTTTCTTT. Amino acid sequence: CASSQGFEAFF.

This clone appeared once. At one of its ends the junction is not consistent with the germline gene, which may arise from a read error. The J gene is TRBJ1-2, the V gene TRBV30; a weak D match, TRBD1 (6 bases). The CDR3 is 10 amino acids. In germline, CDR1 is GTSNPN, CDR2 SVGIG (reference sequence). CDR3 sequence reads: CAWRSDSRVF. The CDR3 DNA sequence: TGTGCCTGGAGATCGGACAGCCGGGTCTTC.

The chain recombines TRBV7-8 with TRBJ1-2; the D is unclear. Germline CDR1 and CDR2: SGHVS and FQNEAQ. CDR3 size: 16 residues. V lost 5 bases to trimming and J lost 4 bases, with 20 bases between them. CDR3 nucleotides: TGTGCCAGCAGCCTCCTCGGTCCCAACCCCTCCTATGGCTACACCTTC. This codes for CASSLLGPNPSYGYTF.

The chain has TRBV6-5 and TRBJ2-3, with 13 positions matching TRBD2. The CDR3 contains 15 residues. With V trimmed by 9 bases and J by 4 bases, 7 bases remained unmatched. Germline V gives CDR1 MNHEY, CDR2 SVGAGI. In nucleotides, the CDR3 is TGTGCCAGTGTCAGGACTAGCGGGAGTCCAGATACGCAGTATTTT. Translated, it gives CASVRTSGSPDTQYF.

This clone was counted only a few times. The J gene is TRBJ1-5, the V gene TRBV19; no definite D call. The CDR3 is 15 residues long. V was cut by 1 base and J by 4 bases, with 11 bases left in between. Germline-derived CDR1 and CDR2 are LNHDA and SQIVND (reference sequence). This chain's CDR3 is CASSIVHSENQPQHF. Written as DNA, the CDR3 is TGTGCCAGTAGTATAGTCCACAGTGAGAATCAGCCCCAGCATTTT.

The chain combines TRBV30 with TRBJ1-2; D perhaps matches TRBD1 (5 bases). V lost 4 bases and J lost 2, with 17 bases in between. The germline gives CDR1 GTSNPN, CDR2 SVGIG (reference sequence). This CDR3 comprises 15 residues. CDR3 loop: CAWIRRAQENYGYTF. The CDR3 coding sequence is TGTGCCTGGATCCGAAGGGCACAGGAAAACTATGGCTACACCTTC.

CDR3: CASSQDPGQGNQPQHF. The CDR3 bases are TGCGCCAGCAGCCAAGATCCGGGACAGGGGAATCAGCCCCAGCATTTT. V gene TRBV4-1 combines with J gene TRBJ1-5, with 10 bases matching TRBD1. This CDR3 has 16 amino acids. Germline V lookup: CDR1 MGHRA, CDR2 YSYEKL. The V and J ends lost 0 bases and 4 bases, in that order; junction bases with no gene match: 3.

The J gene is TRBJ1-3, the V gene TRBV24-1; 8 bases are a match to TRBD1. The germline V gene encodes CDR1 KGHDR and CDR2 SFDVKD. J gave up 4 bases and V 4 bases, and 11 bases lay outside the gene matches. This CDR3 spans 17 amino acids. This CDR3 is CATSDPRQGKSGNTIYF. The CDR3 nucleotides are TGTGCCACCAGTGACCCACGACAGGGGAAATCAGGAAACACCATATATTTT.

The gene calls are TRBV7-9 and TRBJ1-1; a possible D gene is TRBD1 (6 bases). The CDR3 length is 12 residues. CDR1 is SEHNR and CDR2 is FQNEAQ in the germline V gene (reference sequence). Between the trimmed V and J ends, which lost 4 bases and 8 bases, there was a span of 11 bases. The CDR3 loop is CASSSDSSEAFF. CDR3 DNA sequence: TGTGCCAGCAGCTCGGACAGCTCGGAAGCTTTCTTT.

This clone was detected only once. The CDR3 protein is CASRLGLATGELFF. The CDR3 DNA follows: TGTGCCAGCAGATTGGGACTAGCGACCGGGGAGCTGTTTTTT. The V gene is TRBV25-1, the J gene TRBJ2-2; TRBD2 matches 10 bases. With 6 bases clipped from V and 5 bases from J, the junction kept 3 bases outside the gene matches. CDR1 and CDR2 from the germline V gene are MGHDK and SYGVNS. The CDR3 has 14 amino acids.

The chain uses TRBV3-1 (or the pseudogene TRBV3-2) and TRBJ2-7; no clear D. The CDR3 spans 13 residues. V shed 4 bases and J shed 0 bases, with 7 bases lying between them. Germline values: CDR1 LGHDT, CDR2 YNNKEL (reference sequence). This CDR3 reads CASSRASSYEQYF. The CDR3, as DNA: TGTGCCAGCAGCCGGGCCAGCTCCTACGAGCAGTACTTC.

DNA of the CDR3: TGTGCCAGCAGTGTGAGTTATGGGAATACGGGAAACACCATATATTTT. Encoded protein: CASSVSYGNTGNTIYF. This chain uses TRBV2 with TRBJ1-3; the D is unclear. Germline lookup yields CDR1 SNHLY and CDR2 FYNNEI. The CDR3 consists of 16 residues. V was clipped by 4 bases and J by 4 bases, with 17 bases between them.

The chain recombines TRBV6-1 with TRBJ2-3; tentative D call: TRBD2 (6 bases). V lost 0 bases and J lost 0, with 7 bases in between. In germline, CDR1 is MNHNS, CDR2 SASEGT. This CDR3 contains 15 residues. This CDR3 reads CASSEAAGSTDTQYF. CDR3 in DNA: TGTGCCAGCAGTGAAGCGGCGGGGAGCACAGATACGCAGTATTTT.

This clone was counted a single time. The V and J genes are TRBV20-1 and TRBJ2-7, with 9 positions matching TRBD1. CDR1 and CDR2 from the germline V gene are DFQATT and SNEGSKA (reference sequence). This CDR3 region has 11 residues. The CDR3: CGAGQGNEQYF. The CDR3 DNA reads as TGCGGGGCGGGACAGGGAAACGAGCAGTACTTC.

This clone was detected only once. The chain combines TRBV18 with TRBJ2-7; D is perhaps TRBD2 (6 bases). V was shortened by 3 bases and J by 9 bases, with 18 bases between the two germline ends. Germline V gene sequence: CDR1 KGHSH, CDR2 LQKENI. The CDR3 consists of 14 residues. CDR3 in DNA: TGTGCCAGCTCACCTGGGACTGAGTTAAAGGTGCAGTACTTC. This translates into CASSPGTELKVQYF.

The chain couples TRBV29-1 to TRBJ2-7, with D uncertain. This CDR3 comprises 12 residues. Deletions cut 5 bases from V and 6 bases from J, with 14 bases between. CDR1 is SQVTM and CDR2 is ANQGSEA in the germline V gene. CDR3 in amino acids: CSVFTHSGEQYF. In DNA, the CDR3 is TGCAGCGTTTTTACCCATTCGGGCGAGCAGTACTTC.

The V gene is TRBV21-1, the J gene TRBJ1-5; TRBD1 is the table's D call, not checked against the DNA. TRBV21-1 is a recognized pseudogene. CDR3 length: 16 residues. The chain's CDR3 is CASSKHAGSVNQPQHF. In DNA form, the CDR3 reads TGTGCCAGCAGCAAACATGCAGGGTCGGTCAATCAGCCCCAGCATTTT.

The chain uses TRBV20-1 and TRBJ2-1; D possibly corresponds to TRBD2 (6 bases). This CDR3 has 11 residues. Germline loops: CDR1 DFQATT, CDR2 SNEGSKA (reference sequence). V lost 3 bases to trimming and J lost 6 bases, with 6 bases between them. CDR3 in amino acids: CSARTSNEQFF. The CDR3 nucleotides are TGCAGTGCTAGGACTAGCAATGAGCAGTTCTTC.

The chain joins TRBV19 to TRBJ2-6; D is uncertain. The germline gives CDR1 LNHDA, CDR2 SQIVND (reference sequence). With 7 bases removed from V and 1 base from J, the gap between germline ends came to 20 bases. The CDR3 totals 18 residues. CDR3: CASTYEAGRRSGANVLTF. DNA of the CDR3: TGTGCCAGTACCTATGAGGCAGGCCGGCGTTCTGGGGCCAACGTCCTGACTTTC.

The chain joins TRBV3-1 (or the pseudogene TRBV3-2) to TRBJ2-5; possible D gene TRBD2, 6 bases. V was clipped by 4 bases and J by 1 base, with 13 bases between them. CDR1 is LGHDT, CDR2 YNNKEL, per germline (reference sequence). The length of the CDR3 is 15 residues. CDR3 in amino acids: CASSPRGSGQETQYF. The CDR3 DNA sequence: TGTGCCAGCAGCCCCCGAGGTAGCGGCCAAGAGACCCAGTACTTC.

The chain employs TRBV28 and TRBJ1-1; TRBD1 aligns across 7 bases. The CDR3 has 13 residues. V shed 5 bases, J shed 8 bases, and the junction held 8 bases outside the gene matches. Germline CDR1 MDHEN, CDR2 SYDVKM. CDR3 nucleotide sequence: TGTGCCAGCAGTACCCGACAGGGAGCCGAAGCTTTCTTT. Protein product: CASSTRQGAEAFF.

The chain uses TRBV7-2 and TRBJ1-3, with D possibly TRBD1 on 5 matching bases. The CDR3 is 15 amino acids. Trimming left V 4 bases short and J 9 bases short, with 19 bases between. CDR1 and CDR2 (germline): SGHTA, FQGNSA. The CDR3 DNA reads TGTGCCAGCAGCTCCAGCGGGGCAAGTGGCGGCACCATATATTTT. Translated, it gives CASSSSGASGGTIYF.

The genes are TRBV7-9 and TRBJ1-2; D remains unclear. V gave up 7 bases and J gave up 5 bases, with 17 bases separating them. The CDR3 runs 14 residues. CDR1 and CDR2 from the germline V gene are SEHNR and FQNEAQ (reference sequence). CDR3 loop: CASTKELRDYGYTF. In nucleotides, the CDR3 is TGTGCCAGCACCAAGGAATTAAGGGATTATGGCTACACCTTC.